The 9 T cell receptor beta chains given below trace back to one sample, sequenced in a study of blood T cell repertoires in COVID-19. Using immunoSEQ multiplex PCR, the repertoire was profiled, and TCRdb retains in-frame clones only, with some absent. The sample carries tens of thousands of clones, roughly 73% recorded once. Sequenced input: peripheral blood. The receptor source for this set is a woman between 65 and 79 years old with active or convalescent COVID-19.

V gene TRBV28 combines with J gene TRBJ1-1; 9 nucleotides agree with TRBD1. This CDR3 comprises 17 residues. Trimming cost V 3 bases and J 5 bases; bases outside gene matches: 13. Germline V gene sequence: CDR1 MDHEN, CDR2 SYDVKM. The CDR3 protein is CASSFPIDRGLFTEAFF. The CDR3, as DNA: TGTGCCAGCAGTTTCCCCATCGACAGGGGGTTGTTTACTGAAGCTTTCTTT.

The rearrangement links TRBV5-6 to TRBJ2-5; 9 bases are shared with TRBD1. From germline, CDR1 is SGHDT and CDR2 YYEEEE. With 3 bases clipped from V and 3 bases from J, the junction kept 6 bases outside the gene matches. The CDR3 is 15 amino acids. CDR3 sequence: CASSWTGQGEETQYF. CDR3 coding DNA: TGTGCCAGCAGCTGGACGGGACAGGGTGAAGAGACCCAGTACTTC.

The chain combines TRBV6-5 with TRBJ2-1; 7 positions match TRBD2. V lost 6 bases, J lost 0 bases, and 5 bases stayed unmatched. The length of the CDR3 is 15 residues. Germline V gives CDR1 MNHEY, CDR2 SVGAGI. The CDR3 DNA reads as TGTGCCAGCAGCCTTAGCGGGTCCTCCTACAATGAGCAGTTCTTC. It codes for CASSLSGSSYNEQFF.

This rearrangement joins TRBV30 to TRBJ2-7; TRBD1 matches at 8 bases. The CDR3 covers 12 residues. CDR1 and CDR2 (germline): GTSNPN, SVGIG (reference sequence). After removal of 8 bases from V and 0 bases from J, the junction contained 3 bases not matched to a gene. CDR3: CAHDRGSYEQYF. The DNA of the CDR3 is TGTGCCCACGACAGGGGCTCCTACGAGCAGTACTTC.

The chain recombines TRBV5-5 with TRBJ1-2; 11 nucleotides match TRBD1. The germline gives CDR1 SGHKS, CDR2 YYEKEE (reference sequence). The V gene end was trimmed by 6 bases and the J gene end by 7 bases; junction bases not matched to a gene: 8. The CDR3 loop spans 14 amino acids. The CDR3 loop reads CASNADRGLGGYTF. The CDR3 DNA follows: TGTGCCAGCAACGCGGACAGGGGGCTCGGTGGCTACACCTTC.

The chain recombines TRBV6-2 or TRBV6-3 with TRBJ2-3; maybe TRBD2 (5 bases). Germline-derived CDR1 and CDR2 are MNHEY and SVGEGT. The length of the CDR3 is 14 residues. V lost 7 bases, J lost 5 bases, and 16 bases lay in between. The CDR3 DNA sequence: TGTGCCAGCACCCCGTCCGGGGTTGGAGATACGCAGTATTTT. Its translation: CASTPSGVGDTQYF.

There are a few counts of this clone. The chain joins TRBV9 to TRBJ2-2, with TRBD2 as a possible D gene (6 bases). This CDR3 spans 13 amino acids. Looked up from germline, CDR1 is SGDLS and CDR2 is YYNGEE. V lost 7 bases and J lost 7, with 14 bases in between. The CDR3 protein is CASGPSGVGELFF. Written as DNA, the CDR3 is TGTGCCAGCGGACCGTCGGGGGTCGGGGAGCTGTTTTTT.

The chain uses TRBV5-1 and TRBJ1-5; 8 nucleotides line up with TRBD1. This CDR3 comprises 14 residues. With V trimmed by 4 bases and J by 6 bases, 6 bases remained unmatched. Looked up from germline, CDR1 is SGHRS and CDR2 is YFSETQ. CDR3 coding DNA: TGCGCCAGCAGCCTTGGACAGGGAGGTCAGCCCCAGCATTTT. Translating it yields CASSLGQGGQPQHF.

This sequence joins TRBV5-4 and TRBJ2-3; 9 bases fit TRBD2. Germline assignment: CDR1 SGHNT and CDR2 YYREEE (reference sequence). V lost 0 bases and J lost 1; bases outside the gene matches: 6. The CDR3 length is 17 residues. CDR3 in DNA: TGTGCCAGCAGCTTGGCCGGGGCGGGAGGGCGCACAGATACGCAGTATTTT. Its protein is CASSLAGAGGRTDTQYF.